The next 16 T cell receptor beta chains were all read from a single sample in a study of CD8 T cells in Susac syndrome. cDNA came from around 0.54 to 1 ug RNA primed by random hexamers. From the immunoSEQ multiplex PCR reads, TCRdb called clonotypes with MiXCR, one entry per CDR3 protein. The repertoire holds 100,000 to 150,000 distinct CDR3 sequences, about 92% seen once, with more than 0.25% in the top ten. What was sequenced was CD8+ T cells from PBMCs. The source is a human donor with multiple sclerosis.

This sequence joins TRBV14 and TRBJ1-4; D remains unclear. The CDR3 covers 15 residues. V lost 1 base and J lost 4, with 10 bases in between. Germline loops: CDR1 SGHDN, CDR2 FVKESK. This chain's CDR3 is CASSQGPPVNEKLFF. Here the CDR3 DNA reads TGTGCCAGCAGCCAAGGTCCTCCTGTTAATGAAAAACTGTTTTTT.

V gene TRBV20-1 combines with J gene TRBJ1-5, with 9 positions matching TRBD1. The germline V gene encodes CDR1 DFQATT and CDR2 SNEGSKA (reference sequence). This CDR3 comprises 15 residues. J gave up 2 bases and V 6 bases, and 8 bases lay outside the gene matches. The CDR3 loop is CSAMDRGSGNQPQHF. For the CDR3, the DNA is TGCAGTGCCATGGACAGGGGAAGCGGCAATCAGCCCCAGCATTTT.

The V call is TRBV15, the J call TRBJ1-5; perhaps TRBD1 as D (6 bases). Per germline, CDR1 LNHNV and CDR2 YYDKDF (reference sequence). This CDR3 region has 15 residues. V lost 0 bases and J 2 bases, leaving 8 bases between the germline ends. CDR3 in DNA: TGTGCCACCAGCAGAGAGGGGGCAGGCAATCAGCCCCAGCATTTT. Translated: CATSREGAGNQPQHF.

The V gene is TRBV5-1, the J gene TRBJ2-7, with 7 bases identical to TRBD1. The CDR3 covers 15 residues. In germline, CDR1 is SGHRS, CDR2 YFSETQ. Unmatched junction bases numbered 7, after V lost 4 bases and J lost 0 bases. Here the CDR3 DNA reads TGCGCCAGCAGCGAAAGGGACAGCCGCTCCTACGAGCAGTACTTC. Protein: CASSERDSRSYEQYF.

V gene TRBV27 combines with J gene TRBJ2-1; TRBD1 aligns across 7 bases. Germline trimming cut 0 bases from V and 4 bases from J; bases unmatched to any gene: 3. Germline assignment: CDR1 MNHEY and CDR2 SMNVEV (reference sequence). The CDR3 sequence is 15 residues long. CDR3: CASSLSGGAYNEQFF. CDR3 nucleotides: TGTGCCAGCAGTTTATCAGGGGGCGCTTACAATGAGCAGTTCTTC.

The genes are TRBV11-2 and TRBJ2-5; TRBD1 agrees at 10 bases. Germline CDR1 reads SGHAT; CDR2 reads FQNNGV. The junction had 3 bases not matched to a gene; V was cut back by 5 bases and J by 3 bases. This CDR3 region has 14 residues. CDR3 amino acids: CASSHGTGEETQYF. The CDR3 DNA sequence: TGTGCCAGCAGCCATGGGACAGGGGAAGAGACCCAGTACTTC.

The rearrangement links TRBV20-1 to TRBJ1-2; D gene ambiguous. V dropped 0 bases and J dropped 4 bases, with 6 bases sitting between them. Germline V lookup: CDR1 DFQATT, CDR2 SNEGSKA (reference sequence). The CDR3 has 12 amino acids. The CDR3 sequence: CSAREGFYGYTF. Written as DNA, the CDR3 is TGCAGTGCTAGAGAGGGGTTCTATGGCTACACCTTC.

The V and J genes are TRBV4-1 and TRBJ1-5; 8 bases line up with TRBD1. V lost 3 bases and J lost 2; bases outside the gene matches: 6. In germline, CDR1 is MGHRA, CDR2 YSYEKL. The CDR3 is 16 residues long. CDR3 sequence (DNA): TGCGCCAGCAGCCATCAACAGGGGGTTGGCAATCAGCCCCAGCATTTT. It is translated as CASSHQQGVGNQPQHF.

This clonotype was found once. The V and J genes are TRBV18 and TRBJ2-1; the D is unclear. The CDR3 runs 13 residues. Trimming removed 2 bases at V and 5 bases at J, with 7 bases between. Germline loops: CDR1 KGHSH, CDR2 LQKENI. CDR3 residues: CASSPAQNNEQFF. In DNA form, the CDR3 reads TGTGCCAGCTCACCAGCTCAGAACAATGAGCAGTTCTTC.

V gene TRBV28 combines with J gene TRBJ2-2, with D perhaps being TRBD1 or TRBD2 (5 bases each). The CDR3 spans 16 residues. Germline assignment: CDR1 MDHEN and CDR2 SYDVKM. V gave up 2 bases and J gave up 6 bases, with 16 bases separating them. The CDR3 protein is CASSLIWGSRAGELFF. The DNA for the CDR3 is TGTGCCAGCAGTTTAATTTGGGGGAGTCGGGCCGGGGAGCTGTTTTTT.

The V gene is TRBV19, the J gene TRBJ2-1; 9 bases align to TRBD2. Trimming cost V 7 bases and J 5 bases; bases outside gene matches: 9. From germline, CDR1 is LNHDA and CDR2 SQIVND (reference sequence). This CDR3 region has 15 residues. The CDR3 DNA follows: TGTGCCAGTAACTTGCGGGAGGGCCTAAACAATGAGCAGTTCTTC. Its translation: CASNLREGLNNEQFF.

This chain uses TRBV11-2 with TRBJ1-2; TRBD1 might be the D (5 bases). The germline gives CDR1 SGHAT, CDR2 FQNNGV. V dropped 3 bases and J dropped 8 bases, with 22 bases sitting between them. CDR3 size: 16 residues. The CDR3 DNA reads as TGTGCCAGCAGCTTCGTTTCCAGCGCAGGGACTTGGGGCTACACCTTC. The encoded protein is CASSFVSSAGTWGYTF.

This chain uses TRBV6-5 with TRBJ2-7, with 7 nucleotides matching TRBD2. The germline V gene has CDR1 MNHEY and CDR2 SVGAGI. The CDR3 loop spans 13 amino acids. V shed 2 bases and J 3 bases; nucleotides not matched to a gene: 1. The CDR3 coding sequence is TGTGCCAGCAGTTACGCTAGCGGCTACGAGCAGTACGTC. It is translated as CASSYASGYEQYV.

The chain has TRBV6-2 or TRBV6-3 and TRBJ2-1; D uncertain. The ends were cut back, 3 bases at V and 4 bases at J, with 13 bases in the middle. The CDR3 sequence is 15 residues long. The germline V gene encodes CDR1 MNHEY and CDR2 SVGEGT. The CDR3 is CASSYETALYNEQFF. The DNA of the CDR3 is TGTGCCAGCAGTTATGAAACAGCCCTGTACAATGAGCAGTTCTTC.

The rearrangement joins TRBV21-1 to TRBJ2-6. TRBV21-1 is listed as a pseudogene. The CDR3 runs to 20 residues. CDR3 sequence reads: CASSKVVGRVIHSGANVLTF. DNA of the CDR3: TGTGCCAGCAGCAAAGTCGTTGGTCGGGTGATCCACTCTGGGGCCAACGTCCTGACTTTC.

The DNA of the CDR3 is TGTGCCAGTGGCGTCCGGGATGGTTACTATGGCTACACCTTC. Translated: CASGVRDGYYGYTF. V and J are TRBV19 and TRBJ1-2; D uncertain. CDR3 length: 14 residues. The ends were cut back, 8 bases at V and 3 bases at J, with 16 bases in the middle. Looked up from germline, CDR1 is LNHDA and CDR2 is SQIVND (reference sequence).